The TCR beta chain under discussion was sequenced for a study of blood T cell repertoires in COVID-19. Study-wide context: Material from acute and convalescent COVID-19 was sourced from the United States, Italy and Spain.

Assay used: immunoSEQ multiplex PCR; TCRdb lists only in-frame clones, some missing. The data show 20,000 to 25,000 clones, around 89% seen once. Germline V gives CDR1 SGHTA, CDR2 FQGNSA. Trimming stripped 6 bases from V and 4 bases from J, with 15 bases between. The CDR3 runs 14 residues. This sequence was found in an older man with acute or convalescent COVID-19. Sequenced sample: peripheral blood. The gene calls are TRBV7-2 and TRBJ1-2; no firm D call. Written as DNA, the CDR3 is TGTGCCAGCAGATCAAAGGAGACTCTCTATGGCTACACCTTC. Amino acid sequence: CASRSKETLYGYTF. Filled out from reference TRBV7-2 and TRBJ1-2, the complete variable domain reads GAGVSQSPSNKVTEKGKDVELRCDPISGHTALYWYRQSLGQGLEFLIYFQGNSAPDKSGLPSDRFSAERTGGSVSTLTIQRTQQEDSAVYLCASRSKETLYGYTFGSGTRLTVV.